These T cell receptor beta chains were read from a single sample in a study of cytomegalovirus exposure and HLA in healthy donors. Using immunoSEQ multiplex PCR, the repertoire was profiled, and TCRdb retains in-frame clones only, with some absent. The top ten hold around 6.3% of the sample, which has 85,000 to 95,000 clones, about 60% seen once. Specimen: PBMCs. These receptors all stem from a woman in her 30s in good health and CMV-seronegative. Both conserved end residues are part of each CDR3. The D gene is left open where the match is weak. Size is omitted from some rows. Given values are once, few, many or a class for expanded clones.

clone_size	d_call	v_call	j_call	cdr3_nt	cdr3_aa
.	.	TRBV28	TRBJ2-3	TGTGCCAGCAGTTTCTTTTTTGGGGGGACAGATACGCAGTATTTT	CASSFFFGGTDTQYF
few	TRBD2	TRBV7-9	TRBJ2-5	TGTGCCAGCAGCCATTCCAGACTAGCGGGAGCGTACCAAGAGACCCAGTACTTC	CASSHSRLAGAYQETQYF
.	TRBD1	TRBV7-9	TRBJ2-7	TGTGCCAGCAGCCCTCGGGACAGGGGTTACGAGCAGTACTTC	CASSPRDRGYEQYF
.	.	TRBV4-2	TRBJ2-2	TGTGCCAGCAGCCCTCATACGGGTTTGGTAGGGGAGCTGTTTTTT	CASSPHTGLVGELFF
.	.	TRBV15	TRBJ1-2	TGTGCCACCAGCAGAGATTCAGGCAGAGGCTACACCTTC	CATSRDSGRGYTF
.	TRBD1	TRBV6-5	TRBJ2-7	TGTGCCAGCAGTTACTCGTCTGCAGGGGGATACGAGCAGTACTTC	CASSYSSAGGYEQYF
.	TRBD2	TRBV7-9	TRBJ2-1	TGTGCCAGCAGCCCAGCGGGGCCCTCCTACAATGAGCAGTTCTTC	CASSPAGPSYNEQFF
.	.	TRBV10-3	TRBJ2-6	TGTGCCATCAGTGACAGGGGAGTCTCTGGGGCCAACGTCCTGACTTTC	CAISDRGVSGANVLTF
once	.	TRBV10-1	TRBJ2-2	TGCGCCAGCAGTGAGGTCTCTCCCACCGGGGAGCTGTTTTTT	CASSEVSPTGELFF
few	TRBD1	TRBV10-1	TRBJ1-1	TGCGCCAGCAGTCCCCCAGGGGGTTTGAACACTGAAGCTTTCTTT	CASSPPGGLNTEAFF
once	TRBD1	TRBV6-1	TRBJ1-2	TGTGCCAGCAGCTTGACAGGGAATCGCTATGGCTACACCTTC	CASSLTGNRYGYTF
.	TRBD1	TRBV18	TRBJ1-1	TGTGCCAGCTCACCATCCGGGACAGGGACTGAAGCTTTCTTT	CASSPSGTGTEAFF
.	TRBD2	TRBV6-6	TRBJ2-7	TGTGCCACCCTCGGTGGGGCTAGCGGGAGTCGCGAGCAGTACTTC	CATLGGASGSREQYF
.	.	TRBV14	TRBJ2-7	TGTGCCAGCAGCCAAGTGACAGGAGTGGGCTACGAGCAGTACTTC	CASSQVTGVGYEQYF
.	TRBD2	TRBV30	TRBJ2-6	TGTGCCTGGAGTGTACTTGGATCGGGGGGGTCCAGGGCCAACGTCCTGACTTTC	CAWSVLGSGGSRANVLTF
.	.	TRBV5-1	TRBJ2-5	TGCGCCAGCAGCGATCATAGCCAAGAGACCCAGTACTTC	CASSDHSQETQYF
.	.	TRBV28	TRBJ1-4	TGTGCCAGCAGTTTGGGGGGGAATGAAAAACTGTTTTTT	CASSLGGNEKLFF
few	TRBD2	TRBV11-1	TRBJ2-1	TGTGCCAGCAGCCCCGACCGGACTAGCAACAATGAGCAGTTCTTC	CASSPDRTSNNEQFF
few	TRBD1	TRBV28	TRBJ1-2	TGTGCCAGCAGTTTTATGGGCTCGACAGGGCTCACGGGAGGCTACACCTTC	CASSFMGSTGLTGGYTF
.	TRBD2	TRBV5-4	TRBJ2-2	TGTGCCAGCAGCTTGGCCAAACTAGCGGGAAACACCGGGGAGCTGTTTTTT	CASSLAKLAGNTGELFF
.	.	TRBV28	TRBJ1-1	TGTGCCAGCAGTTCGCCGGCGGCCGCCGGGAGGACTGAAGCTTTCTTT	CASSSPAAAGRTEAFF
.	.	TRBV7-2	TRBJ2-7	TGTGCCAGCAGCGAAGAGGCGGGCCGCTCCTACGAGCAGTACTTC	CASSEEAGRSYEQYF
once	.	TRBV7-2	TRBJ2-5	TGTGCCAGCAGCTTAGCTGGGGGGGAGACCCAGTACTTC	CASSLAGGETQYF
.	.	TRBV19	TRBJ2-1	TGTGCCAGTAGTATAGAAAAACTAGCTCTGAATGAGCAGTTCTTC	CASSIEKLALNEQFF
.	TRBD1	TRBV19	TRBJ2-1	TGTGCCAGTAGGAGAAGGGGGCGGGATGAGCAGTTCTTC	CASRRRGRDEQFF
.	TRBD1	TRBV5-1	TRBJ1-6	TGCGCCAGCAGAGGTAGGACAGGCGGTAATTCACCCCTCCACTTT	CASRGRTGGNSPLHF
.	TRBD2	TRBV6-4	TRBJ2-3	TGTGCCAGCAGTGACCGGGACGGGAGGGCAGATACGCAGTATTTT	CASSDRDGRADTQYF
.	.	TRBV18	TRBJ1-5	TGTGCCAGCTCACCAGGGCAGGGAGGACAGCCCCAGCATTTT	CASSPGQGGQPQHF
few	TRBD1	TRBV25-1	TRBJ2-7	TGTGCCAGCAGTATGACAGGGAACTACGAGCAGTACTTC	CASSMTGNYEQYF
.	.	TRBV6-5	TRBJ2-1	TGTGCCAGCACCAGGAGTGGGAGGAACAATGAGCAGCTCTTC	CASTRSGRNNEQLF
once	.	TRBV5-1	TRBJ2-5	TGCGCCAGCAGCTTGGGAGGGAGCGGAGAGACCCAGTACTTC	CASSLGGSGETQYF
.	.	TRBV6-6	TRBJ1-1	TGTGCCAGCCGGAGTTACTCTGAAGCTTTCTTT	CASRSYSEAFF
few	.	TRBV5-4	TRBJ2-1	TGTGCCAGCAGCACAGACTACAATGAGCAGTTCTTC	CASSTDYNEQFF
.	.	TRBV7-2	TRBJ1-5	TGTGCCAGCAGCTTAGAGTGGGGGCGGGGGGTTCAGCCCCAGCATTTT	CASSLEWGRGVQPQHF
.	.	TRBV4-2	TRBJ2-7	TGTGCCAGCAGCCCAATAGGAGGGAACTACGAGCAGTACTTC	CASSPIGGNYEQYF
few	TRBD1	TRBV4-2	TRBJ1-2	TGTGCCAGCAGCCAACTCGAGGGACAGGCCTATGGCTACACCTTC	CASSQLEGQAYGYTF
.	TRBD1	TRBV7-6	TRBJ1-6	TGTGCCAGCAGCTTAACACAGGGGAGATCACCCCTCCACTTT	CASSLTQGRSPLHF
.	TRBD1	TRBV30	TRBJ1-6	TGTGCCTGGAGTCCAAGACAGGGGTCGGGATCACCCCTCCACTTT	CAWSPRQGSGSPLHF